This is a list of T cell receptor beta chains from one sample in a study of T cell repertoires in cytomegalovirus infection. TCRdb reprocessed the reads via MiXCR and lists one record per CDR3 protein. The sample has about a million distinct CDR3 sequences, 31% seen once. Their antigen targets remain unknown. Sample: cultured CD8+ T cells from PBMCs, taken from culture after CMV antigen stimulation. The source is a human donor in good health (CMV status not recorded). Some clones in this sample may be carry-over from other donors' samples. CDR3s include the opening cysteine and the closing phenylalanine or tryptophan. The order of the fields is J gene, V gene, clone size, D gene, CDR3 DNA, CDR3 protein. The D gene is left open where the match is weak. Clone sizes are given selectively: once, few, many, or a class where the clone is expanded.

TRBJ2-1 | TRBV10-1 | . | TRBD2 | TGCGCCAGCAGTGAGACCCGCGGGGGATTCTTCTCCAATGAGCAGTTCTTC | CASSETRGGFFSNEQFF
TRBJ1-1 | TRBV4-3 | . | . | TGCGCCAGCAGCCAAGAGGACAGACTGGGCACTGAAGCTTTCTTT | CASSQEDRLGTEAFF
TRBJ2-1 | TRBV6-1 | . | . | TGTGCCAGCAGTCCACTACAGGGTTTGGACTACAATGAGCAGTTCTTC | CASSPLQGLDYNEQFF
TRBJ2-2 | TRBV5-8 | few | TRBD1 | TGTGCCAGCAGCACGGGACAGACGAACACCGGGGAGCTGTTTTTT | CASSTGQTNTGELFF
TRBJ2-1 | TRBV11-2 | . | . | TGTGCCAGCAGCTTGGACGGGGGCTTGTACAATGAGCAGTTCTTC | CASSLDGGLYNEQFF
TRBJ1-1 | TRBV25-1 | . | . | TGTGCCAACAGTGAACGGCGGCCGAACACTGAAGCTTTCTTT | CANSERRPNTEAFF
TRBJ1-6 | TRBV10-3 | . | TRBD1 | TGTGCCATCAGTGAGTCGACAGGGATTAATTCACCCCTCCACTTT | CAISESTGINSPLHF
TRBJ2-7 | TRBV2 | once | . | TGTGCCAGCAGTGAATCTCCTGACGGTACCTACGAGCAGTACTTC | CASSESPDGTYEQYF
TRBJ1-6 | TRBV7-9 | many | . | TGTGCCAGCAGCCTACCGGGGGCGAGTCCTAATTCACCCCTCCACTTT | CASSLPGASPNSPLHF
TRBJ1-2 | TRBV7-9 | many | . | TGTGCCAGCAGCTTAGGGGCTGGCTATGGCTACACCTTC | CASSLGAGYGYTF
TRBJ2-1 | TRBV7-8 | many | . | TGTGCCAGCAGCGCCTGGGGACCCCAAGGCTTCAATGAGCAGTTCTTC | CASSAWGPQGFNEQFF
TRBJ2-3 | TRBV28 | . | TRBD2 | TGTGTCAGCATCTTAACCTCGGTCCCTGGACTAGCGGGGCTCACAGATACGCAGTATTTT | CVSILTSVPGLAGLTDTQYF
TRBJ2-1 | TRBV4-3 | . | TRBD2 | TGCGCCAGCAGCCCGCGACTAGCCTCCTCGGGGAATGAGCAGTTCTTC | CASSPRLASSGNEQFF
TRBJ1-6 | TRBV2 | . | . | TGTGCCAGCACCATCAGCCTGCTGAATTCACCCCTCCACTTT | CASTISLLNSPLHF
TRBJ2-1 | TRBV19 | few | . | TGTGCCAGTAGTACCGGGACACATTCCTACAATGAGCAGTTCTTC | CASSTGTHSYNEQFF
TRBJ1-6 | TRBV3-1 | few | . | TGTGCCAGCAGCCAAGTAGGATCGCTGCGGCCCCTCCACTTT | CASSQVGSLRPLHF
TRBJ1-2 | TRBV2 | . | TRBD1 | TGTGCCAGCCCGGACAGGGATCTTAACTATGGCTACACCTTC | CASPDRDLNYGYTF
TRBJ2-1 | TRBV2 | few | . | TGTGCCAGCGTTGGGCCGGGTCAGTTCTTC | CASVGPGQFF
TRBJ2-1 | TRBV19 | once | . | TGTGCCAGTAGTATCCTGGACAATTCGCCCTACAATGAGCAGTTCTTC | CASSILDNSPYNEQFF
TRBJ1-1 | TRBV6-2/TRBV6-3 | . | TRBD1 | TGTGCCAGCACCACAGGGGGGACGACTGAAGCTTTCTTT | CASTTGGTTEAFF
TRBJ2-5 | TRBV9 | . | . | TGTGCCAGCAGCGTAGGCAGGTACCAAGAGACCCAGTACTTC | CASSVGRYQETQYF
TRBJ1-2 | TRBV7-9 | . | . | TGTGCCAGCAGCTTACCTTCGTCCCCAACGGATGGCTACACCTTC | CASSLPSSPTDGYTF
TRBJ2-3 | TRBV7-2 | many | . | TGTGCCAGCAGCTTAGCGGGGGAAACAGATACGCAGTATTTT | CASSLAGETDTQYF
TRBJ2-1 | TRBV11-1 | many | . | TGTGCCAGCAGCTTGGATTCAGGGAGCTCCTACAATGAGCAGTTCTTC | CASSLDSGSSYNEQFF
TRBJ2-2 | TRBV7-9 | few | TRBD1 | TGTGCCAGCAGTCCGACAGGGTCGACCACCGGGGAGCTGTTTTTT | CASSPTGSTTGELFF
TRBJ2-7 | TRBV7-6 | . | TRBD2 | TGTGCCAGCAGCAGCGCGGGGGGGACGTCCTACGAGCAGTACTTC | CASSSAGGTSYEQYF
TRBJ1-1 | TRBV29-1 | few | . | TGCAGCGTTGAAGCAGGGGAGGACACTGAAGCTTTCTTT | CSVEAGEDTEAFF
TRBJ1-1 | TRBV25-1 | few | . | TGTGCCAGCAGTGACAAGAGAGCTTTCTTT | CASSDKRAFF
TRBJ1-3 | TRBV29-1 | . | . | TGCAGCGTCCAACAGGACTCTGGAAACACCATATATTTT | CSVQQDSGNTIYF
TRBJ2-6 | TRBV10-3 | . | TRBD2 | TGTGCCACCGGACTAGCGGCTAGCTCTGGGGCCAACGTCCTGACTTTC | CATGLAASSGANVLTF
TRBJ1-3 | TRBV6-6 | . | . | TGTGTCAGCAGTTATTTCGGAGACTCTGGAAACACCATATATTTT | CVSSYFGDSGNTIYF
TRBJ2-1 | TRBV7-8 | many | TRBD2 | TGTGCCAGCAGCTCGTTAGCGGGGTACCTAGTATGGAATGAGCAGTTCTTC | CASSSLAGYLVWNEQFF
TRBJ1-1 | TRBV19 | . | . | TGTGCCAGTACTTCCAATGAAGCTTTCTTT | CASTSNEAFF
TRBJ1-4 | TRBV19 | . | . | TGTGCCAGTCTACAGGTTTCCTCCGCAGGAGAAAAACTGTTTTTT | CASLQVSSAGEKLFF
TRBJ2-1 | TRBV3-1 | . | . | TGTGCCAGCAGCCAAGAAAGCGGACAGGAGCAGTTCTTC | CASSQESGQEQFF
TRBJ1-5 | TRBV9 | many | TRBD1 | TGTGCCAGCAGCCCCGGGACAGGGGACAATCAGCCCCAGCATTTT | CASSPGTGDNQPQHF
TRBJ1-2 | TRBV20-1 | few | . | TGCAGTGCCTGGACAGCGGAATTCGATGGCTACACCTTC | CSAWTAEFDGYTF
TRBJ2-5 | TRBV4-1 | . | TRBD1 | TGCGCCAGCAGCCAAGGGACAGGGAACGGAGAGACCCAGTACTTC | CASSQGTGNGETQYF
TRBJ2-7 | TRBV19 | . | . | TGTGCCAGTAGTCCCGACCCGGGCCATTACGAGCAGTACTTC | CASSPDPGHYEQYF
TRBJ1-1 | TRBV7-4 | few | . | TGTGCCAGCAGCTTAGTAAACAATGAAGCTTTCTTT | CASSLVNNEAFF
TRBJ1-2 | TRBV7-2 | many | . | TGTGCCAGCAGTCAACAGGTCCCCGGGCCTTATGGCTACACCTTC | CASSQQVPGPYGYTF
TRBJ2-2 | TRBV12-3/TRBV12-4 | many | TRBD1 | TGTGCCAGCAGTCACTGGGGAGGGGACAGGGAGAACACCGGGGAGCTGTTTTTT | CASSHWGGDRENTGELFF
TRBJ2-7 | TRBV27 | few | . | TGTGCCAGCAGTTTTCACCCGCGAGAGCAGTACTTC | CASSFHPREQYF
TRBJ1-5 | TRBV9 | . | . | TGTGCCAGCAGCCCCCGGGACACCTATCAGCCGCAGCATTTT | CASSPRDTYQPQHF
TRBJ1-1 | TRBV5-1 | . | . | TGCGCCAGCAGCTTGGGGGGGCCCCTCGGGTTGAACACTGAAGCTTTCTTT | CASSLGGPLGLNTEAFF
TRBJ2-1 | TRBV19 | . | . | TGTGCCAGTAGTATCAATTGGGGGGATTACAATGAGCAGTTCTTC | CASSINWGDYNEQFF
TRBJ2-1 | TRBV10-3 | . | TRBD1 | TGTGCCATCAGTGAGTTTAGGGACAGGGGTAACAATGAGCAGTTCTTC | CAISEFRDRGNNEQFF